This T cell receptor beta chain was identified in a study of blood T cells in healthy people across ages. The CDR3 length is 15 residues. In germline, CDR1 is SGHVS, CDR2 FQNEAQ. The V gene lost 5 bases and the J gene lost 0 bases, with 14 bases spanning the gap. The authors ran a second PCR of roughly 6 to 12 cycles using a sample-barcoded 5' primer and a J-beta primer mix. The template-switch adaptor was a 5' adaptor with 12 random nucleotides. It tagged each cDNA molecule. Researchers report that each sample yielded at least 3 million CDR3-containing paired-end reads. MiXCR, applied by TCRdb to the 5' RACE reads, yields one record per CDR3 protein. The data hold approximately 800,000 distinct CDR3 sequences, with roughly three fifths observed a single time. Total RNA, at least 5.5 micrograms per sample, came from PBMCs.

The gene calls are TRBV7-8 and TRBJ2-7; D unclear. The origin of this receptor is a man in his forties or fifties in good health. Sequencing used blood. In nucleotides, the CDR3 is TGTGCCAGCAGCCATAGGACCCTATCCTCCTACGAGCAGTACTTC. Its protein is CASSHRTLSSYEQYF.